These 29 T cell receptor beta chains were all obtained from the same sample, sequenced in a study of blood T cells in healthy people across ages. The authors ran a second PCR of about 7 to 11 cycles using a sample-barcoded 5' primer and a J-beta primer mix. MiXCR was run by TCRdb on the 5' RACE reads, yielding one entry per CDR3 protein. Of hundreds of thousands of distinct CDR3 sequences listed, under 30% were seen once; the top ten hold 15% to 20%. The sample consisted of blood. Receptors originate from a woman of 80 years or more in good health.

Points on this clonotype: This may arise from a read error, as a much more abundant clone is one base away. The chain carries TRBV29-1 and TRBJ1-4; D may be TRBD1 (5 bases). Germline V CDR1 and CDR2: SQVTM, ANQGSEA. The CDR3 totals 11 residues. The CDR3 region has the DNA TGCAGCGTCCTCAGGGATGAAAAACCGTTTTTT. Translated: CSVLRDEKPFF.

As regards this clonotype: This clone may be a read error of a much larger clone one base away. J is TRBJ2-3 and V is TRBV24-1; no definite D call. This CDR3 is built from 13 residues. Germline V lookup: CDR1 KGHDR, CDR2 SFDVKD. CDR3 DNA: TGTGCCTCCAGTGAAACGCCGGGAGATACGCAGTATTTT. It translates to CASSETPGDTQYF.

This clonotype showed up many times. V is TRBV7-9 and J is TRBJ2-3; TRBD2 aligns across 13 bases. This CDR3 contains 16 residues. Germline lookup yields CDR1 SEHNR and CDR2 FQNEAQ (reference sequence). The V segment lost 5 bases and the J segment 5 bases; nucleotides outside the gene matches: 7. CDR3 nucleotide sequence: TGTGCCAGCAGCCGAGGACTAGCGGGGGCTGTAGATACGCAGTATTTT. The encoded protein is CASSRGLAGAVDTQYF.

To note about this clonotype: A much larger clone lies a single base off, so this may be a read error. The V and J genes are TRBV20-1 and TRBJ2-7; D not certain. Germline lookup yields CDR1 DFQATT and CDR2 SNEGSKA (reference sequence). The CDR3 length is 12 residues. CDR3 DNA sequence: TGCAGTGCTAGATTCAGTTCCTACGAGCGGTACTTC. This gives the protein CSARFSSYERYF.

The V and J genes are TRBV5-1 and TRBJ2-7, with 7 bases aligning to TRBD2. Gene TRBJ2-5 matches the end of the DNA better, so the J call may be wrong. The CDR3 has 16 residues. Per germline, CDR1 SGHRS and CDR2 YFSETQ. The chain's CDR3 is CASTAGDRPTLETQYF. The CDR3, as DNA: TGCGCCAGCACCGCGGGAGACCGACCGACTTTAGAGACCCAGTACTTC.

This clonotype was counted only a few times. The chain joins TRBV29-1 to TRBJ1-1; D might be TRBD1 (5 bases). V was cut by 5 bases and J by 3 bases, with 13 bases left in between. The germline V gene has CDR1 SQVTM and CDR2 ANQGSEA. This CDR3 has 13 residues. CDR3 nucleotides: TGCAGCGTTTGGCGATCGGGGGACACTGAAGCTTTCTTT. This sequence encodes CSVWRSGDTEAFF.

In its sample, this clonotype was seen many times. V gene TRBV7-9 combines with J gene TRBJ1-2; 7 bases are a match to TRBD1. The CDR3 extends over 15 amino acids. With V trimmed by 4 bases and J by 5 bases, 10 bases remained unmatched. From germline, CDR1 is SEHNR and CDR2 FQNEAQ (reference sequence). The CDR3 nucleotides are TGTGCCAGCAGCTCCCTAGACAGGGACGGGTATGGCTACACCTTC. Translating it yields CASSSLDRDGYGYTF.

This clonotype was observed a handful of times. A much larger clonotype is one base distant, so this may be a read error. This rearrangement joins TRBV18 to TRBJ2-5, with D possibly matching TRBD2 (5 bases). This CDR3 comprises 14 residues. The germline gives CDR1 KGHSH, CDR2 LQKENI. The ends were cut back, 0 bases at V and 5 bases at J, with 10 bases in the middle. In DNA, the CDR3 is TGTGCCAGCTCACCACCTAACGGGGTCGAGACCCAGTACTTC. Protein sequence: CASSPPNGVETQYF. The full variable domain, its missing parts supplied by reference TRBV18 and TRBJ2-5, is NAGVMQNPRHLVRRRGQEARLRCSPMKGHSHVYWYRQLPEEGLKFMVYLQKENIIDESGMPKERFSAEFPKEGPSILRIQQVVRGDSAAYFCASSPPNGVETQYFGPGTRLLVL.

This clonotype was detected only a few times. A single base separates this from a much larger clone, so it may be a read error. The rearrangement links TRBV20-1 to TRBJ2-4, with 7 bases fitting TRBD1. This CDR3 has 15 residues. CDR1 DFQATT and CDR2 SNEGSKA come from the germline V gene (reference sequence). CDR3: CSARTPGQLGGIRYF. CDR3 nucleotides: TGCAGTGCTAGGACGCCGGGACAGCTCGGTGGCATTCGGTACTTC.

There are many counts of this clonotype. The chain links TRBV20-1 to TRBJ1-2; D may be TRBD1 (6 bases). Germline CDR1 reads DFQATT; CDR2 reads SNEGSKA (reference sequence). The V gene lost 6 bases and the J gene lost 4 bases, with 15 bases spanning the gap. This CDR3 has 13 residues. CDR3: CSAREGGVYGYTF. CDR3 sequence (DNA): TGCAGTGCCAGGGAAGGGGGTGTCTATGGCTACACCTTC.

This clonotype came up many times. The chain is built from TRBV9 and TRBJ2-5; 7 nucleotides line up with TRBD2. The CDR3 runs to 15 residues. The germline CDR1 and CDR2 sequences are SGDLS and YYNGEE. V lost 3 bases and J lost 4; bases outside the gene matches: 9. The CDR3 bases are TGTGCCAGCAGCGCGGGACTATCCCGCGTAGAGACCCAGTACTTC. It translates to CASSAGLSRVETQYF.

This clonotype was recorded at least ten times. V and J are TRBV7-2 and TRBJ1-1; D is unresolved. The germline V gene encodes CDR1 SGHTA and CDR2 FQGNSA. V was pared by 5 bases and J by 1 base, with 11 bases between. The CDR3 runs 14 residues. This chain's CDR3 is CASSPRAGNTEAFF. CDR3 bases: TGTGCCAGCAGCCCCCGGGCGGGGAACACTGAAGCTTTCTTT.

At least ten counts were recorded for this clonotype. The chain uses TRBV10-2 and TRBJ2-1; D is perhaps TRBD2 (5 bases). V shed 8 bases and J shed 6 bases, with 17 bases lying between them. This CDR3 has 14 residues. CDR1 and CDR2 from the germline V gene are WSHSY and SAAADI. The CDR3: CASGGMGRVNEQFF. In DNA form, the CDR3 reads TGCGCCAGCGGAGGAATGGGTAGGGTCAATGAGCAGTTCTTC.

Many counts were recorded for this clonotype. The chain's CDR3 is CASSPRDYTDTQYF. In DNA form, the CDR3 reads TGTGCCAGCAGCCCAAGGGACTACACAGATACGCAGTATTTT. This chain joins TRBV9 and TRBJ2-3, with 7 bases lining up with TRBD2. J was trimmed by 2 bases and V by 4 bases; bases with no gene match: 4. The length of the CDR3 is 14 residues. Germline V CDR1 and CDR2: SGDLS, YYNGEE.

The chain couples TRBV20-1 to TRBJ1-6; possible D gene TRBD1, 5 bases. The V end was cut by 6 bases, the J end by 1 base, with 16 bases between. The CDR3 runs to 16 residues. From germline, CDR1 is DFQATT and CDR2 SNEGSKA (reference sequence). The CDR3 DNA is TGCAGTGCAGTAGCGGGGGAGGGTTCCTATAATTCACCCCTCCACTTT. Protein product: CSAVAGEGSYNSPLHF.

The CDR3 region is CASSPRGARTEAFF. CDR3 nucleotides: TGTGCCAGCAGTCCCCGAGGGGCGCGGACTGAAGCTTTCTTT. The chain carries TRBV12-3 or TRBV12-4 and TRBJ1-1; D is possibly TRBD1 (5 bases). Between the trimmed V and J ends, which lost 5 bases and 5 bases, there was a span of 15 bases. This CDR3 has 14 residues.

This clonotype occurred many times. This chain connects TRBV6-5 to TRBJ2-5; 10 bases align to TRBD2. The trim removed 6 bases at V and 7 bases at J, leaving 11 bases unmatched. The CDR3 has 15 amino acids. Germline V gene sequence: CDR1 MNHEY, CDR2 SVGAGI. CDR3 protein: CASRLAGRMGGTQYF. As DNA, the CDR3 is TGTGCCAGCAGACTAGCGGGGCGGATGGGGGGGACCCAGTACTTC.

The sample holds many counts of this clonotype. Here the CDR3 DNA reads TGCAGCGTAACAAAAGGTTTCAGTTCTAGCACAGATACGCAGTATTTT. Translation gives CSVTKGFSSSTDTQYF. The V and J genes are TRBV29-1 and TRBJ2-3; D gene unclear. Trimming shortened V by 6 bases and J by 0 bases, and 19 bases separated the two germline ends. The CDR3 extends over 16 amino acids. CDR1 is SQVTM and CDR2 is ANQGSEA in the germline V gene.

V usage is TRBV20-1 and J usage is TRBJ1-2; TRBD1 might be the D (6 bases). The CDR3 sequence is 13 residues long. Germline V gives CDR1 DFQATT, CDR2 SNEGSKA (reference sequence). Trimming shortened V by 2 bases and J by 5 bases, and 12 bases separated the two germline ends. The CDR3 is CSARWAGEYGYTF. For the CDR3, the DNA is TGCAGTGCTAGATGGGCAGGGGAGTATGGCTACACCTTC.

This clonotype came up a few times. V usage is TRBV6-1 and J usage is TRBJ2-7; no definite D call. The CDR3 sequence is 15 residues long. V lost 1 base to trimming and J lost 0 bases, with 10 bases between them. Germline V lookup: CDR1 MNHNS, CDR2 SASEGT. For the CDR3, the DNA is TGTGCCAGCAGTGAAGACTCAAATAGCTCCTACGAGCAGTACTTC. Translated, it gives CASSEDSNSSYEQYF.

As regards this clonotype: At one end, the junction sequence differs from germline, possibly due to a read error. V gene TRBV18 combines with J gene TRBJ1-6; tentatively, D is TRBD1 (5 bases). The V gene's germline CDR1 is KGHSH and CDR2 LQKENI. The CDR3 contains 14 residues. For the CDR3, the DNA is TGTACCAGCGCCGACAGTACGGGCAATTCACCCCTCCACTTT. The encoded protein is CTSADSTGNSPLHF.

This clonotype was recorded at least ten times. The rearrangement uses TRBV5-6 and TRBJ2-7; TRBD1 or TRBD2 may be the D gene (6 bases each). The CDR3 has 14 amino acids. In germline, CDR1 is SGHDT, CDR2 YYEEEE. V lost 4 bases to trimming and J lost 3 bases, with 14 bases between them. The CDR3 is CASSLRGVLYEQYF. CDR3 coding DNA: TGTGCCAGCAGCCTGAGGGGGGTCCTCTACGAGCAGTACTTC.

The table lists this clonotype with many counts. The J gene is TRBJ2-5, the V gene TRBV7-2; D might be TRBD1 (8 bases). Trimming removed 2 bases at V and 5 bases at J, with 15 bases between. The CDR3 loop spans 15 amino acids. CDR1 and CDR2 (germline): SGHTA, FQGNSA. The CDR3 reads CASSLLYRGGETQYF. As DNA, the CDR3 is TGTGCCAGCAGCTTACTTTACAGGGGGGGGGAGACCCAGTACTTC. The whole variable domain, remainder taken from reference TRBV7-2 and TRBJ2-5, is GAGVSQSPSNKVTEKGKDVELRCDPISGHTALYWYRQSLGQGLEFLIYFQGNSAPDKSGLPSDRFSAERTGGSVSTLTIQRTQQEDSAVYLCASSLLYRGGETQYFGPGTRLLVL.

This clonotype has ten or more counts. The chain couples TRBV10-3 to TRBJ2-5, with D unclear. The CDR3 has 12 amino acids. The germline gives CDR1 ENHRY, CDR2 SYGVKD. V lost 0 bases and J lost 5, with 4 bases in between. This CDR3 is CAISESLETQYF. The CDR3 nucleotides are TGTGCCATCAGTGAGTCTCTGGAGACCCAGTACTTC.

This clonotype was counted ten times or more. The rearrangement joins TRBV12-3 or TRBV12-4 to TRBJ1-5; TRBD1 agrees at 7 bases. The CDR3 consists of 18 residues. Trimming cost V 5 bases and J 7 bases; bases outside gene matches: 20. CDR3 nucleotides: TGTGCCAGCAGTCTCTGGGGGCCTACAGGGGCCCTACTCCAGCCCCAGCATTTT. This sequence encodes CASSLWGPTGALLQPQHF.

There are many counts of this clonotype. The gene calls are TRBV9 and TRBJ2-3; 7 bases align to TRBD1. V was pared by 5 bases and J by 0 bases, with 12 bases of the junction left unmatched. Germline CDR1 is SGDLS and CDR2 is YYNGEE. The CDR3 totals 17 residues. CDR3 protein: CASRDWTGSQSTDTQYF. DNA of the CDR3: TGTGCCAGCAGGGACTGGACAGGCAGCCAAAGCACAGATACGCAGTATTTT.

This clonotype was seen more than once but under ten times. In DNA, the CDR3 is TGCGCCAGCAGCCAAGGTCTTCTTCGTCGCGAACAGGTGAACACTGAAGCTTTCTTT. Its protein product is CASSQGLLRREQVNTEAFF. The rearrangement uses TRBV4-1 and TRBJ1-1; D may be TRBD1 (5 bases). V was trimmed by 1 base and J by 0 bases, leaving 21 bases between them. Germline CDR1 MGHRA, CDR2 YSYEKL. This CDR3 has 19 residues.

This clonotype was seen many times. This chain links TRBV29-1 with TRBJ2-5, with 11 bases that match TRBD1. V dropped 7 bases and J dropped 4; count of bases not matched to a gene: 8. The CDR3 sequence is 14 residues long. The germline V gene has CDR1 SQVTM and CDR2 ANQGSEA. The CDR3, as DNA: TGCAGCGCCAGGGGGACAGGGGGTCGAGAGACCCAGTACTTC. This sequence encodes CSARGTGGRETQYF.

The chain recombines TRBV9 with TRBJ2-7, with 7 bases matching TRBD1. Trimming removed 3 bases from V and 6 bases from J; junction bases left unmatched: 6. Germline lookup yields CDR1 SGDLS and CDR2 YYNGEE. This CDR3 region has 13 residues. CDR3 nucleotides: TGTGCCAGCAGCGCCGTGGACAGGACCGAGCAGTACTTC. Encoded protein: CASSAVDRTEQYF.